The rows below give T cell receptor beta chains drawn from one sample of a study of blood T cell repertoires in COVID-19. Some clones are missing from TCRdb's copy, which holds only in-frame ones; the method was immunoSEQ multiplex PCR. The sample has about 75,000 clones, roughly 88% seen once. Source material: peripheral blood. Receptors were obtained from a woman aged 50 to 65 with acute or convalescent COVID-19. Each CDR3 is given with its conserved first and last residue. The order of the fields is J gene, D gene, V gene, clone size, CDR3 protein, CDR3 DNA. D genes are given only for firm matches. Clone size is shown for a subset of rows, as once, few, many or a class of expanded clone.

>TRBJ2-7|NA|TRBV6-2/TRBV6-3|few
CASSPPGLPAYEQYF
TGTGCCAGCAGTCCCCCGGGACTGCCAGCCTACGAGCAGTACTTC
>TRBJ2-2|TRBD2|TRBV7-2|NA
CASSFTSGTRTGELFF
TGTGCCAGCAGCTTCACTAGCGGGACCCGCACCGGGGAGCTGTTTTTT
>TRBJ2-1|TRBD1|TRBV29-1|once
CSVNSGRGLGKRNEQFF
TGCAGCGTTAACAGCGGTAGGGGGCTAGGTAAGAGGAATGAGCAGTTCTTC
>TRBJ1-2|NA|TRBV9|NA
CASSVGWGPVGTANYGYTF
TGTGCCAGCAGCGTAGGTTGGGGCCCGGTAGGCACGGCTAACTATGGCTACACCTTC
>TRBJ1-2|NA|TRBV19|NA
CASSMGQAYGYTF
TGTGCCAGTAGTATGGGTCAGGCCTATGGCTACACCTTC
>TRBJ1-5|NA|TRBV28|few
CASSLFDRPQHF
TGTGCCAGCAGTTTGTTCGACAGACCCCAGCATTTT
>TRBJ2-1|TRBD2|TRBV9|NA
CASSVGKRLAGENEQFF
TGTGCCAGCAGCGTAGGGAAGCGACTAGCGGGAGAAAATGAGCAGTTCTTC
>TRBJ2-7|NA|TRBV30|NA
CAWKYGSGEQYF
TGTGCCTGGAAGTACGGCAGCGGCGAGCAGTACTTC
>TRBJ2-1|NA|TRBV10-1|NA
CASNLHPDDYNEQFF
TGCGCCAGCAACCTCCACCCAGATGACTACAATGAGCAGTTCTTC
>TRBJ2-2|NA|TRBV30|NA
CAWSPRTGELFF
TGTGCCTGGAGTCCTAGAACCGGGGAGCTGTTTTTT
>TRBJ2-7|TRBD2|TRBV7-9|NA
CASTSGYEQYF
TGTGCCAGCACTAGCGGATACGAGCAGTACTTC
>TRBJ2-7|NA|TRBV7-9|few
CASSAQQGGYEQYF
TGTGCCAGCAGCGCCCAACAGGGGGGGTACGAGCAGTACTTC
>TRBJ2-1|NA|TRBV5-6|NA
CASSLAVVTYNEQFF
TGTGCCAGCAGCTTGGCGGTGGTGACCTACAATGAGCAGTTCTTC
>TRBJ2-7|NA|TRBV25-1|NA
CASSGNSRTLSHTYEQYF
TGTGCCAGCAGTGGAAACAGCAGAACCCTCTCACATACCTACGAGCAGTACTTC
>TRBJ1-1|NA|TRBV5-1|NA
CASSRDRNTEAFF
TGCGCCAGCAGCAGAGACAGAAACACTGAAGCTTTCTTT
>TRBJ2-7|TRBD2|TRBV5-4|NA
CASSLAVGKRGFYEQYF
TGTGCCAGCAGCTTGGCCGTAGGGAAGCGGGGATTCTACGAGCAGTACTTC
>TRBJ2-7|TRBD1|TRBV5-8|NA
CASSSGQGNHEQYF
TGTGCCAGCAGCTCCGGACAGGGAAACCACGAGCAGTACTTC
>TRBJ2-7|NA|TRBV6-5|NA
CASSYRHTGYEQYF
TGTGCCAGCAGTTACCGACACACCGGTTACGAGCAGTACTTC
>TRBJ1-2|TRBD1|TRBV12-5|NA
CASGLSQGALYGYTF
TGTGCTAGTGGTTTGAGCCAGGGGGCCCTCTATGGCTACACCTTC
>TRBJ2-2|TRBD2|TRBV6-4|NA
CASSRGLAGEAGELFF
TGTGCCAGCAGTAGGGGACTAGCGGGAGAGGCCGGGGAGCTGTTTTTT
>TRBJ1-4|NA|TRBV5-1|NA
CASSPGGTATNEKLFF
TGCGCCAGCAGCCCCGGAGGGACTGCAACTAATGAAAAACTGTTTTTT
>TRBJ1-5|NA|TRBV2|NA
CASSRDSNQPQHF
TGTGCCAGCAGCAGGGATAGCAATCAGCCCCAGCATTTT
>TRBJ1-1|TRBD1|TRBV9|NA
CASSASTGTGDRFAEAFF
TGTGCCAGCAGCGCTTCCACCGGGACAGGGGATAGGTTTGCTGAAGCTTTCTTT
>TRBJ2-1|TRBD1|TRBV3-1/TRBV3-2|NA
CASSYRDRDNEQFF
TGTGCCAGCAGCTACCGGGACAGGGACAATGAGCAGTTCTTC
>TRBJ2-3|TRBD1|TRBV7-2|NA
CASSPGTGGADTQYF
TGTGCCAGCAGCCCCGGGACAGGGGGGGCAGATACGCAGTATTTT
>TRBJ2-7|TRBD1|TRBV5-5|NA
CASSLFAGTAYEQYF
TGTGCCAGCAGCTTGTTCGCTGGGACAGCCTACGAGCAGTACTTC
>TRBJ1-1|NA|TRBV9|NA
CASSVLGAGFFSPEAFF
TGTGCCAGCAGCGTATTGGGGGCCGGCTTTTTTTCCCCTGAAGCTTTCTTT
>TRBJ2-7|NA|TRBV7-2|NA
CASSLGLGAYEQYF
TGTGCCAGCAGCTTAGGACTAGGTGCGTACGAGCAGTACTTC
>TRBJ1-1|NA|TRBV5-1|NA
CASSLGDILNTEAFF
TGCGCCAGCAGCTTGGGGGACATCCTGAACACTGAAGCTTTCTTT
>TRBJ1-6|NA|TRBV29-1|once
CSVRDSYNSPLHF
TGCAGCGTCAGAGACAGTTATAATTCACCCCTCCACTTT
>TRBJ2-5|NA|TRBV6-4|NA
CASQLGVQAGSDKRPQYF
TGTGCCAGTCAGCTAGGGGTCCAAGCTGGTTCGGACAAGAGGCCCCAGTACTTC
>TRBJ2-7|NA|TRBV4-1|NA
CASGGDRGYEQYF
TGCGCCAGCGGAGGGGACAGAGGGTACGAGCAGTACTTC
>TRBJ2-1|TRBD2|TRBV7-2|once
CASSLESRTSGQFF
TGTGCCAGCAGCTTAGAGTCCCGGACTAGCGGGCAGTTCTTC
>TRBJ1-2|TRBD1|TRBV25-1|NA
CASSEDGQGAYGYTF
TGTGCCAGCAGTGAAGACGGACAGGGGGCTTATGGCTACACCTTC
>TRBJ2-1|TRBD1|TRBV30|NA
CAWKQGVKEQFF
TGTGCCTGGAAACAGGGGGTAAAAGAGCAGTTCTTC
>TRBJ1-4|TRBD1|TRBV30|NA
CAWTSWDRGEKLFF
TGTGCCTGGACCTCATGGGACAGGGGAGAAAAACTGTTTTTT
>TRBJ2-3|NA|TRBV7-2|NA
CASSQTGTKSTDTQYF
TGTGCCAGCAGCCAGACCGGGACAAAGAGCACAGATACGCAGTATTTT
>TRBJ2-1|NA|TRBV6-5|medium-sized
CASHSGFAYNEQFF
TGTGCCAGCCACTCAGGGTTCGCCTACAATGAGCAGTTCTTC
>TRBJ1-4|NA|TRBV29-1|NA
CSVLSFEEKLFF
TGCAGCGTTTTATCATTCGAGGAAAAACTGTTTTTT
>TRBJ1-4|NA|TRBV7-2|NA
CASSVTGKEIFFEKLFF
TGTGCCAGCAGCGTTACAGGAAAAGAGATTTTTTTTGAAAAACTGTTTTTT
>TRBJ1-5|NA|TRBV7-2|once
CASSAGGSVQPQHF
TGTGCCAGCAGCGCGGGGGGTTCGGTCCAGCCCCAGCATTTT
>TRBJ2-1|NA|TRBV7-9|NA
CASSLAPGGRTSYEQFF
TGTGCCAGCAGCTTAGCTCCAGGGGGCAGGACTAGTTATGAGCAGTTCTTC
>TRBJ2-7|TRBD1|TRBV23-1|NA
CASRGDRHYEQYF
TGCGCCAGCAGGGGGGACAGGCATTACGAGCAGTACTTC
>TRBJ2-7|NA|TRBV3-1/TRBV3-2|NA
CASSQAQGSTYEQYF
TGTGCCAGCAGCCAGGCTCAGGGGTCCACCTACGAGCAGTACTTC
>TRBJ1-5|NA|TRBV6-2/TRBV6-3|once
CASSPGLGPQHF
TGTGCCAGCAGTCCAGGTTTGGGGCCCCAGCATTTT
>TRBJ2-7|TRBD2|TRBV28|NA
CASRPSGSYEQYF
TGTGCCAGCAGACCTAGCGGGAGCTACGAGCAGTACTTC